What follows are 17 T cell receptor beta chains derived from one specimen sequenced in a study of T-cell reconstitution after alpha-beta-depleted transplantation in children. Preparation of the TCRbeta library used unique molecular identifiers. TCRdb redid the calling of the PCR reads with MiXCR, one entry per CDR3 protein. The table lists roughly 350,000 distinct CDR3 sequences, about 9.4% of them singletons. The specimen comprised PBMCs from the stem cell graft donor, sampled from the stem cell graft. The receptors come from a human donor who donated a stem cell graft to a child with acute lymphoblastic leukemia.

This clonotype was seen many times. For the CDR3, the DNA is TGTGCCAGCAGCTTACAGGCAGGGTCTGGGGCCAACGTCCTGACTTTC. Protein: CASSLQAGSGANVLTF. The V and J genes are TRBV7-3 and TRBJ2-6, with D possibly being TRBD1 (5 bases). CDR3 length: 16 amino acids. Per the germline V gene, CDR1 is SGHTA and CDR2 is FQGTGA. The V and J ends lost 2 bases and 1 base respectively, with 9 bases between them.

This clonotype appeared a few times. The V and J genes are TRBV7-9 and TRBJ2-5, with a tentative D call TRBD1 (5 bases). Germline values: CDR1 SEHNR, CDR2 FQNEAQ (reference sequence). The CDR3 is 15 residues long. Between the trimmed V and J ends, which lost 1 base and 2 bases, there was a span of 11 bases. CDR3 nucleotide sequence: TGTGCCAGCAGCTTAGAGTGGACACTGCAAGAGACCCAGTACTTC. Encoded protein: CASSLEWTLQETQYF.

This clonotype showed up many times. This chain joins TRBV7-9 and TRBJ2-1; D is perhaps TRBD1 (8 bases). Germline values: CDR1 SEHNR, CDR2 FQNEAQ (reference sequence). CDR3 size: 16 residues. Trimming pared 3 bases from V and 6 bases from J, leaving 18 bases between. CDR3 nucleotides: TGTGCCAGCAGCTTCGAAGGACAGGGAGGGTTCAATGAGCAGTTCTTC. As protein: CASSFEGQGGFNEQFF.

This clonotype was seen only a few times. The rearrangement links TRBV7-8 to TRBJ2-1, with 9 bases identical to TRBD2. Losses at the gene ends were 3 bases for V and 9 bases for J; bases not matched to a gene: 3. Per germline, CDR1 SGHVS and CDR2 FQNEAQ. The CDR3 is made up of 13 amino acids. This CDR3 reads CASSFSGGSEQFF. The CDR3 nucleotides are TGTGCCAGCAGCTTCAGCGGGGGGAGTGAGCAGTTCTTC.

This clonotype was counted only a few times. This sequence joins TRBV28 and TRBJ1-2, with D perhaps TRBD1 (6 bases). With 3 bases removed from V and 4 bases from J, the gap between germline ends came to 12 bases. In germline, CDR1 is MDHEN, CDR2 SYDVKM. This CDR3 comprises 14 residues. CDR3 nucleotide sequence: TGTGCCAGCAGTTTGGGGGGCAGGGGCTATGGCTACACCTTC. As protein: CASSLGGRGYGYTF.

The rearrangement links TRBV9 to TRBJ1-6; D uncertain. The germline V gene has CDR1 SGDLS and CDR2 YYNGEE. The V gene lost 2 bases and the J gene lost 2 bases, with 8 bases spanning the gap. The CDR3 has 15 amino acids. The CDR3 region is CASSVTGTYNSPLHF. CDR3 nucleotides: TGTGCCAGCAGCGTTACCGGGACCTATAATTCACCCCTCCACTTT.

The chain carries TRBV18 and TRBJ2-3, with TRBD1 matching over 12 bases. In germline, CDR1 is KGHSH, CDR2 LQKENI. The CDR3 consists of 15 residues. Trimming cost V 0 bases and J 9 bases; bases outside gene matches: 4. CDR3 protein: CASSPPGQGARTQYF. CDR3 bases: TGTGCCAGCTCACCACCGGGACAGGGGGCGCGGACGCAGTATTTT.

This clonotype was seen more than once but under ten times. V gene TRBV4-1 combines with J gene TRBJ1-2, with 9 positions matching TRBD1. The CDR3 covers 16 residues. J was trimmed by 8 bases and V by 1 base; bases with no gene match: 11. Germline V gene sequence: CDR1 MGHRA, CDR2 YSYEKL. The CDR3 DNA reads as TGCGCCAGCAGCCAAGCACCTCTGGACAGGGGAGGCGGCTACACCTTC. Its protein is CASSQAPLDRGGGYTF.

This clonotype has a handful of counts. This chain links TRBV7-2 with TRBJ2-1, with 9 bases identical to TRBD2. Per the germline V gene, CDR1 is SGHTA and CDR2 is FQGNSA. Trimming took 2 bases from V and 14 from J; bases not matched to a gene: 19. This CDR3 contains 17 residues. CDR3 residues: CASSLLSSAGGPILKFF. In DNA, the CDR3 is TGTGCCAGCAGCTTATTGTCATCGGCGGGAGGGCCTATTCTCAAGTTCTTC.

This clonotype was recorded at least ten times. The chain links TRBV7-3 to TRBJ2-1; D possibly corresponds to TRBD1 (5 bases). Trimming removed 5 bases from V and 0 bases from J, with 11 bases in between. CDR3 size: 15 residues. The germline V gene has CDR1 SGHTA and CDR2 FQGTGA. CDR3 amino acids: CASSPDSSSYNEQFF. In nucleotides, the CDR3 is TGTGCCAGCAGCCCCGACAGCAGCTCCTACAATGAGCAGTTCTTC. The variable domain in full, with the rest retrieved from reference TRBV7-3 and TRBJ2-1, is GAGVSQTPSNKVTEKGKYVELRCDPISGHTALYWYRQSLGQGPEFLIYFQGTGAADDSGLPNDRFFAVRPEGSVSTLKIQRTERGDSAVYLCASSPDSSSYNEQFFGPGTRLTVL.

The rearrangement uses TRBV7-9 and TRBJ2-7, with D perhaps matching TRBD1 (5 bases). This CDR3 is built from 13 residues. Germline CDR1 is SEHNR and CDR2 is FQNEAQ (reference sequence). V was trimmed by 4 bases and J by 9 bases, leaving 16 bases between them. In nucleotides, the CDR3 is TGTGCCAGCAGCTCTGGGGCAGGGCCGGCGCAGTACTTC. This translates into CASSSGAGPAQYF.

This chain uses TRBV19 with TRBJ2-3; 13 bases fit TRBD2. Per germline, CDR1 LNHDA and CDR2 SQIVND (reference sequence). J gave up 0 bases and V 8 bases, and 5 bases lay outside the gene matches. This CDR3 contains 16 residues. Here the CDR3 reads CASGLGLAGSTDTQYF. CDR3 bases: TGTGCCAGTGGCCTGGGACTAGCGGGGAGCACAGATACGCAGTATTTT.

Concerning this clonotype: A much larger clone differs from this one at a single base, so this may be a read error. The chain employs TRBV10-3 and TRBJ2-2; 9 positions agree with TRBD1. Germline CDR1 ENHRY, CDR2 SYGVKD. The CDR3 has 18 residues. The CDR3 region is CAISSITGTGKGTGDLFF. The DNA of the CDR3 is TGTGCCATCAGTTCTATTACCGGGACAGGGAAAGGGACCGGGGACCTGTTTTTT.

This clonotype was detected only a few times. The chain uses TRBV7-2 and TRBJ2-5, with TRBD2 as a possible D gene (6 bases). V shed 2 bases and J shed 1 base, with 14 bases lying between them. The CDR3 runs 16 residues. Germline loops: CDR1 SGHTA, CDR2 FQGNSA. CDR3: CASSLQIGGSQETQYF. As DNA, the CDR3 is TGTGCCAGCAGCTTACAGATCGGGGGATCCCAAGAGACCCAGTACTTC.

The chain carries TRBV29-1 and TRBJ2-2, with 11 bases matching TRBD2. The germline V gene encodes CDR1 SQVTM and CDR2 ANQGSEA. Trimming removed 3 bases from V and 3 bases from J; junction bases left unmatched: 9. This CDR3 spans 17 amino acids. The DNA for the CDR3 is TGCAGCGTTGATAGCGGGAGGGCTTCGGGTGACACCGGGGAGCTGTTTTTT. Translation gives CSVDSGRASGDTGELFF.

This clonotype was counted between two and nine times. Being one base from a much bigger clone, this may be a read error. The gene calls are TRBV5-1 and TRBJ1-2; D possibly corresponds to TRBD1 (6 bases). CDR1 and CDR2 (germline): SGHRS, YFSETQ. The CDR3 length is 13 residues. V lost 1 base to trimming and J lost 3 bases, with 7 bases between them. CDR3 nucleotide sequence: TGCGCCAGCAGCTTGTCAGGGGACTATGGCTACACCTTC. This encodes CASSLSGDYGYTF.

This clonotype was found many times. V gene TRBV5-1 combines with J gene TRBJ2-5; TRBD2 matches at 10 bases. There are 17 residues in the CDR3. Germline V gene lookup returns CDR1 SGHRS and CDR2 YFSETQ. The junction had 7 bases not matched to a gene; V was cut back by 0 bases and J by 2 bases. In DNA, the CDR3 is TGCGCCAGCAGCTTGGTGGTAGCGGGAGGCCAACAAGAGACCCAGTACTTC. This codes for CASSLVVAGGQQETQYF.